This T cell receptor beta chain is from a study of T cells after yellow fever vaccination. Study at large: Low-cell-number fractions underwent preparation using SMART-Seq v4 Ultra Low Input.

Trimming removed 5 bases at V and 2 bases at J, with 10 bases between. This CDR3 region has 14 residues. Germline lookup yields CDR1 SGHRS and CDR2 YFSETQ. The sample holds many counts of this clonotype. UMIs were added to TCR cDNA along with a universal primer site when it was made by 5'RACE template switching. TCRdb independently ran MiXCR on the 5' RACE reads; one entry per CDR3 protein. The sample includes roughly 65,000 distinct CDR3 sequences, roughly 6% seen only once; the top ten take roughly 2%. The chain has TRBV5-1 and TRBJ1-4; a possible D gene is TRBD1 (6 bases). The source of this sequence is a man between 18 and 35 years old who received the YFV17D yellow fever vaccine. Source: CD4+ T cells sorted from PBMCs, taken around 15 days after the first yellow fever vaccination. DNA of the CDR3: TGCGCCAGCAGACGGGGGGCTACTAATGAAAAACTGTTTTTT. The encoded protein is CASRRGATNEKLFF. Full variable domain (missing parts from reference TRBV5-1 and TRBJ1-4): KAGVTQTPRYLIKTRGQQVTLSCSPISGHRSVSWYQQTPGQGLQFLFEYFSETQRNKGNFPGRFSGRQFSNSRSEMNVSTLELGDSALYLCASRRGATNEKLFFGSGTQLSVL.